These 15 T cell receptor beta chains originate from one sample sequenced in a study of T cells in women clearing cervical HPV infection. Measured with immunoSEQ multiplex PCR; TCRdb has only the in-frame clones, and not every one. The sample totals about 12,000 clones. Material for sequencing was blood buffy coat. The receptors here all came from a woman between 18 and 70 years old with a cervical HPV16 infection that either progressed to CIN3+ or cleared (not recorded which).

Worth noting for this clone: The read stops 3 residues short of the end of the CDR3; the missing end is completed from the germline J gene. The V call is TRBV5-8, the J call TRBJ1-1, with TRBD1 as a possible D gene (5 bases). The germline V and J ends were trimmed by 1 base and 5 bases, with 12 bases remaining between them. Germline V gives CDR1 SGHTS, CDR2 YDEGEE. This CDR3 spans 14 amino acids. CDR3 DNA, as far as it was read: TGTGCCAGCAGCTTGTCCCGGGGGAGAACTGAA. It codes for CASSLSRGRTE. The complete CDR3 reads CASSLSRGRTEAFF.

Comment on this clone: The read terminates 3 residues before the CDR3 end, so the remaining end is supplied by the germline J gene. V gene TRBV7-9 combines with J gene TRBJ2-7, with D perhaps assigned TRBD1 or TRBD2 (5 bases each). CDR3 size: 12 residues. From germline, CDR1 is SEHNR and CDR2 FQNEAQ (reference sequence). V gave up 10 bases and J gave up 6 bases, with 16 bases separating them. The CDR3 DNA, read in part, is TGTGCCACCTGGAGAGGGGCAGGCGAG. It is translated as CATWRGAGE. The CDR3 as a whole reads CATWRGAGEQYF.

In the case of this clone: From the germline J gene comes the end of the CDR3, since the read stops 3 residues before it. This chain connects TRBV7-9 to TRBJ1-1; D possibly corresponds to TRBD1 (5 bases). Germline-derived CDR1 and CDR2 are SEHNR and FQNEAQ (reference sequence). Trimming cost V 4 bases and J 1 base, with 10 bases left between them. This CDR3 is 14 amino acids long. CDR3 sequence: CASSSGDGNTEAFF. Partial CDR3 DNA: TGTGCCAGCAGCTCGGGGGACGGGAACACTGAA. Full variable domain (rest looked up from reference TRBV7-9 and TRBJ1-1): DTGVSQNPRHKITKRGQNVTFRCDPISEHNRLYWYRQTLGQGPEFLTYFQNEAQLEKSRLLSDRFSAERPKGSFSTLEIQRTEQGDSAMYLCASSSGDGNTEAFFGQGTRLTVV.

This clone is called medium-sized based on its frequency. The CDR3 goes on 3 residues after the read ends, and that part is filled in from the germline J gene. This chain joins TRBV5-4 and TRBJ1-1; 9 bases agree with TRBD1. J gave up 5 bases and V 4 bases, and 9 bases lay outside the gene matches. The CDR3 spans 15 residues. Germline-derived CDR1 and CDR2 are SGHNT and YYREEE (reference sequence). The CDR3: CASSADRGSWTEAFF. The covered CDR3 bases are TGTGCCAGCAGCGCCGACAGGGGGTCGTGGACTGAA. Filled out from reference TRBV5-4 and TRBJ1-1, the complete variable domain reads ETGVTQSPTHLIKTRGQQVTLRCSSQSGHNTVSWYQQALGQGPQFIFQYYREEENGRGNFPPRFSGLQFPNYSSELNVNALELDDSALYLCASSADRGSWTEAFFGQGTRLTVV.

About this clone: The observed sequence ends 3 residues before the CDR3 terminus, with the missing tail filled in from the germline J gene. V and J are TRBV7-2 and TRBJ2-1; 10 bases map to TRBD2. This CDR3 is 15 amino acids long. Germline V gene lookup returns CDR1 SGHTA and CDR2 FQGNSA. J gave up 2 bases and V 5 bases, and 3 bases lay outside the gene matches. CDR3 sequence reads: CASSLGLAAYNEQFF. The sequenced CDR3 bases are TGTGCCAGCAGCCTCGGACTAGCGGCCTACAATGAG. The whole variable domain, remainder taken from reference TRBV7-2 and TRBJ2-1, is GAGVSQSPSNKVTEKGKDVELRCDPISGHTALYWYRQSLGQGLEFLIYFQGNSAPDKSGLPSDRFSAERTGGSVSTLTIQRTQQEDSAVYLCASSLGLAAYNEQFFGPGTRLTVL.

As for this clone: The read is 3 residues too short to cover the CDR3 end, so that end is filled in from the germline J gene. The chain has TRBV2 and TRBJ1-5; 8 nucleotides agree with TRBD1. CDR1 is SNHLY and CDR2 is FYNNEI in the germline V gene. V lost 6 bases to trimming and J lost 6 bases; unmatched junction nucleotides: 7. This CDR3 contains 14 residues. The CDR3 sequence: CASSAQGAGQPQHF. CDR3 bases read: TGTGCCAGCAGCGCCCAGGGGGCCGGTCAGCCC.

CDR3 residues: CASSLGRQENSPLHF. CDR3 bases read: TGTGCCAGCAGCTTGGGTCGCCAGGAGAATTCACCC. This chain uses TRBV7-9 with TRBJ1-6, with D unclear. Read sequence stops 3 residues before the CDR3 end, and the germline J gene provides the missing end. Germline V gene lookup returns CDR1 SEHNR and CDR2 FQNEAQ (reference sequence). V shed 3 bases and J shed 7 bases, with 13 bases lying between them. This CDR3 comprises 15 residues.

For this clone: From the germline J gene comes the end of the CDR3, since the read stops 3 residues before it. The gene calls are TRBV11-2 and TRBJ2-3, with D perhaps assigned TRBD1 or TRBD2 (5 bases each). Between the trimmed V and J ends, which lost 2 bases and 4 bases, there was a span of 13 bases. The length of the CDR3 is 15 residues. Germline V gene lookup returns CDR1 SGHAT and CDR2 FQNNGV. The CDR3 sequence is CASSLNPRGADTQYF. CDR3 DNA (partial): TGTGCCAGCAGCTTAAACCCTCGAGGGGCAGATACG.

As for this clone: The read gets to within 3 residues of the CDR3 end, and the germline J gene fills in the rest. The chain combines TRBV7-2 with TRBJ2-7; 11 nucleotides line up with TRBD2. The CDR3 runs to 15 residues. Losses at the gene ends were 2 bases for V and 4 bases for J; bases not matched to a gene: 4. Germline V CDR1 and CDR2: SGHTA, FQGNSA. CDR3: CASSLRASGGYEQYF. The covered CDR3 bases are TGTGCCAGCAGCTTACGGGCTAGCGGGGGGTACGAG.

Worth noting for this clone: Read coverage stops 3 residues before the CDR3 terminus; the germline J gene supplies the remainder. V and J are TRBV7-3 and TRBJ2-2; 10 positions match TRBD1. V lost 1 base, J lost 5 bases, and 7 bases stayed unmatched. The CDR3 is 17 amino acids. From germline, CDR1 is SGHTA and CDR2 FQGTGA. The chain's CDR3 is CASSLRGQGVGTGELFF. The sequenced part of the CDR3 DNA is TGTGCCAGCAGCTTAAGAGGACAGGGGGTCGGTACCGGGGAG.

CDR3 sequence: CASRQGLDNSPLHF. CDR3 DNA, as far as it was read: TGTGCCAGCAGACAGGGGCTGGATAATTCACCC. The V and J genes are TRBV27 and TRBJ1-6; 7 bases align to TRBD1. From the germline J gene comes the end of the CDR3, since the read stops 3 residues before it. The germline V gene encodes CDR1 MNHEY and CDR2 SMNVEV (reference sequence). The junction had 4 bases not matched to a gene; V was cut back by 6 bases and J by 5 bases. The CDR3 loop spans 14 amino acids.

CDR3 DNA (partial): TGCAGTGCCCCTTACACAGGGGGCGAGGAAAAA. Translation: CSAPYTGGEEK. The complete CDR3 reads CSAPYTGGEEKLFF. This chain links TRBV20-1 with TRBJ1-4; TRBD1 aligns across 9 bases. The read terminates 3 residues before the CDR3 end, so the remaining end is supplied by the germline J gene. From germline, CDR1 is DFQATT and CDR2 SNEGSKA (reference sequence). J was trimmed by 8 bases and V by 6 bases; bases with no gene match: 10. The CDR3 extends over 14 amino acids.

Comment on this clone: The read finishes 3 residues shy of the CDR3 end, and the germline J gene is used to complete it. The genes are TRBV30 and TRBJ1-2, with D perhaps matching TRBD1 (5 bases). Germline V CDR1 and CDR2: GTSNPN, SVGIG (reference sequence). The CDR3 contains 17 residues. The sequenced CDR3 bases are TGTGCCTGGAGTACGCCTCCGGGACTAGCGGGGTCCTATACC. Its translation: CAWSTPPGLAGSYT. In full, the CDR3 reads CAWSTPPGLAGSYTYTF.

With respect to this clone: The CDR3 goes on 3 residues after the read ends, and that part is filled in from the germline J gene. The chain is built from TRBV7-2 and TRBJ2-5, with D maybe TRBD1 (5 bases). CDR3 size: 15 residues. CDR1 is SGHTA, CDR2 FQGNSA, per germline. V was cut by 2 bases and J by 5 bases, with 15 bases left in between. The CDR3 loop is CASSLSVGQMETQYF. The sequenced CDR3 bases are TGTGCCAGCAGCTTATCTGTGGGGCAGATGGAGACC.

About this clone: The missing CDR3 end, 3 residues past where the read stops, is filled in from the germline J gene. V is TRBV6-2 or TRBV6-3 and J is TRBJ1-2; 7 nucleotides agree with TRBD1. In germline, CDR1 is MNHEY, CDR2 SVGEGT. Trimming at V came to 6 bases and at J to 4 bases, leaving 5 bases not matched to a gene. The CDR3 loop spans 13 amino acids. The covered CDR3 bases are TGTGCCAGCAGCTCCACAGGGGTCTATGGC. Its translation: CASSSTGVYG. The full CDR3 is CASSSTGVYGYTF.